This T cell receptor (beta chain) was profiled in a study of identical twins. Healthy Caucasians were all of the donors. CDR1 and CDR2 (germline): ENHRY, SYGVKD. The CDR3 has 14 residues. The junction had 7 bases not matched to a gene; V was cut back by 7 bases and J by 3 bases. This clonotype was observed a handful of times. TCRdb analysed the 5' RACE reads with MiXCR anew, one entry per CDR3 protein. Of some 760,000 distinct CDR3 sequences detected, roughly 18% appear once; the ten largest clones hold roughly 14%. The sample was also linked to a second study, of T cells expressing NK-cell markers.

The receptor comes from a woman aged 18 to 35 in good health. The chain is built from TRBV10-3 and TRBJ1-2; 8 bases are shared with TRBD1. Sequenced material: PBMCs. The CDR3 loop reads CAITAKTGDYGYTF. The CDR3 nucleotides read TGTGCCATCACAGCAAAGACAGGGGACTATGGCTACACCTTC.